A few counts support the clone carrying this T cell receptor (beta chain). Antigen specificity is unknown. This specimen belongs to a study of T cells after yellow fever vaccination. Synthesis of TCR cDNA relied on 5'RACE template switching, which attached a universal primer site and UMIs. TCRdb analysed the 5' RACE reads with MiXCR anew, one entry per CDR3 protein. Of 170,000 or so distinct CDR3 sequences in the sample, 5.5% to 8% were seen once. CDR3 length: 14 amino acids. Germline-derived CDR1 and CDR2 are SGHRS and YFSETQ. V lost 0 bases and J 7 bases, leaving 13 bases between the germline ends. Study-wide results and limits: Clones that expanded after primary vaccination mostly reappeared after the booster (nearly 98% CD4, about 91% CD8).

The specimen comprised CD4+ T cells sorted from PBMCs, sampled on the day of the first yellow fever vaccination. The chain joins TRBV5-1 to TRBJ1-1; a possible D gene is TRBD1 (5 bases). The TCR sequence derives from a man younger than 30 who received the YFV17D yellow fever vaccine. CDR3 sequence reads: CASSLEAGLDEAFF. The CDR3 nucleotides read TGCGCCAGCAGCTTGGAGGCAGGGCTGGATGAAGCTTTCTTT.